This TCR beta chain was sequenced during a study of human T cells and chemical hapten exposure. The study, taken as a whole, reports: The study found expanded TCRs formed significantly more large CDR3 similarity clusters than controls.

Trimming left V 7 bases short and J 4 bases short, with 16 bases between. The CDR3 length is 14 residues. TCRdb reanalysed the RACE reads using MiXCR and keeps one entry per CDR3 protein. Seen here are more than 100,000 distinct CDR3 sequences, roughly 14% observed once, and the top ten hold around 2.7%. A remark on this clonotype: Its target is unknown.

Specified time point: pre-sensitization, week 0. Described treatment: therapeutic diphenylcyclopropenone sensitization with weekly scalp DPC. The rearrangement links TRBV12-3 or TRBV12-4 to TRBJ2-5, with D perhaps given as TRBD1 or TRBD2 (5 bases each). Here the sequenced sample was whole blood, taken in connection with sensitization to the hapten diphenylcyclopropenone (DPC). This clonotype originated in a woman aged 18 to 35 with alopecia areata. Some clones in this sample may be carry-over from other donors' samples. CDR3 region: CASTRRGAGETQYF. The CDR3 nucleotides read TGTGCCAGCACCCGAAGGGGAGCAGGAGAGACCCAGTACTTC.